One sample yielded the 12 T cell receptor beta chains listed below, sequenced in a study of cytomegalovirus exposure and HLA in healthy donors (dated by TCRdb to the late 2010s). Library prep was done by the immunoSEQ multiplex PCR assay. A mixture of 60 forward primers for TCR Vbeta segments and 13 reverse primers for TCR Jbeta segments was used in the multiplex PCR. TCRdb obtained this table from immuneACCESS and retained in-frame rearrangements with V and J assigned. These tables miss some clones; where compared with another copy, unresolved V genes account for less than half of the shortfall, and the remainder is unexplained. The table for this sample lists some 110,000 clones; 70% to 80% of them were counted only once. The ten largest account for 2.5% to 3.5% of the sample. What was sequenced was PBMCs. Receptors were obtained from a young woman in good health and CMV-seropositive.

V and J are TRBV19 and TRBJ1-1; D remains unclear. The CDR3 consists of 14 residues. Germline V gene sequence: CDR1 LNHDA, CDR2 SQIVND (reference sequence). V was shortened by 1 base and J by 1 base, with 7 bases between the two germline ends. The CDR3 bases are TGTGCCAGTAGTATAGCTCGGGGGAACACTGAAGCTTTCTTT. Its translation is CASSIARGNTEAFF.

The rearrangement links TRBV28 to TRBJ1-1; weak D call: TRBD1 (5 bases). CDR1 MDHEN and CDR2 SYDVKM come from the germline V gene. The CDR3 covers 15 residues. The V gene lost 0 bases and the J gene lost 1 base, with 9 bases spanning the gap. The CDR3 DNA follows: TGTGCCAGCAGTTTATGGGCAGGACAGAACACTGAAGCTTTCTTT. Its protein product is CASSLWAGQNTEAFF.

This chain joins TRBV9 and TRBJ1-5, with 10 bases fitting TRBD1. The CDR3 has 14 residues. V lost 3 bases to trimming and J lost 5 bases; unmatched junction nucleotides: 2. CDR1 SGDLS and CDR2 YYNGEE come from the germline V gene. CDR3 sequence: CASSGGTGDQPQHF. CDR3 nucleotide sequence: TGTGCCAGCAGCGGGGGGACAGGGGATCAGCCCCAGCATTTT.

The rearrangement joins TRBV5-1 to TRBJ2-7; 12 bases fit TRBD1. This CDR3 has 15 amino acids. V shed 6 bases and J 5 bases; nucleotides not matched to a gene: 9. Per the germline V gene, CDR1 is SGHRS and CDR2 is YFSETQ. This CDR3 is CASTGGGQGANEQYF. The CDR3 DNA reads TGCGCCAGCACCGGGGGGGGACAGGGGGCAAACGAGCAGTACTTC.

The genes are TRBV18 and TRBJ1-2, with a weak D call TRBD1 (5 bases). This CDR3 comprises 13 residues. Looked up from germline, CDR1 is KGHSH and CDR2 is LQKENI. The V end was cut by 3 bases, the J end by 6 bases, with 11 bases between. The CDR3 loop reads CASSPGGSDGYTF. In DNA, the CDR3 is TGTGCCAGCTCACCGGGGGGGTCTGATGGCTACACCTTC.

This chain uses TRBV27 with TRBJ2-7, with D possibly TRBD1 on 6 matching bases. The germline gives CDR1 MNHEY, CDR2 SMNVEV (reference sequence). CDR3 length: 13 residues. Between the trimmed V and J ends, which lost 7 bases and 6 bases, there was a span of 16 bases. The CDR3 region is CASTPVWGREQYF. The CDR3 nucleotides are TGTGCCAGCACCCCAGTGTGGGGGCGCGAGCAGTACTTC.

The chain combines TRBV30 with TRBJ2-4; possibly TRBD2 for D (5 bases). The CDR3 runs 13 residues. Trimming cost V 1 base and J 6 bases, with 10 bases left between them. Germline V lookup: CDR1 GTSNPN, CDR2 SVGIG (reference sequence). CDR3 coding DNA: TGTGCCTGGAGTGGAAACGAGGGAAACATTCAGTACTTC. This sequence encodes CAWSGNEGNIQYF.

The V call is TRBV27, the J call TRBJ2-7, with TRBD2 as a possible D gene (7 bases). Trimming took 7 bases from V and 4 from J, leaving 20 bases between them. The germline V gene has CDR1 MNHEY and CDR2 SMNVEV (reference sequence). The CDR3 contains 15 residues. Here the CDR3 DNA reads TGTGCCAGCATAACACTAGCGACAGGCAAGTACGAGCAGTACTTC. Its protein product is CASITLATGKYEQYF.

This chain uses TRBV4-1 with TRBJ2-2; 8 positions agree with TRBD1. Germline CDR1 MGHRA, CDR2 YSYEKL. The CDR3 loop spans 16 amino acids. V lost 4 bases to trimming and J lost 0 bases; unmatched junction nucleotides: 4. CDR3 loop: CASSLSDRANTGELFF. Written as DNA, the CDR3 is TGCGCCAGCAGCCTGTCGGACAGGGCGAACACCGGGGAGCTGTTTTTT.

V is TRBV6-1 and J is TRBJ2-4, with D unresolved. This CDR3 has 15 residues. Germline V lookup: CDR1 MNHNS, CDR2 SASEGT. V was pared by 2 bases and J by 3 bases, with 11 bases between. The CDR3 reads CASSESRQDKNIQYF. The CDR3 nucleotides are TGTGCCAGCAGTGAATCTCGGCAGGACAAAAACATTCAGTACTTC.

In this sample, this clone turned up once. The rearrangement links TRBV18 to TRBJ2-1; 7 bases are a match to TRBD1. Trimming cost V 3 bases and J 8 bases; bases outside gene matches: 4. CDR1 and CDR2 from the germline V gene are KGHSH and LQKENI. The CDR3 consists of 13 residues. The CDR3 DNA sequence: TGTGCCAGCTCACCCTTAGGGGGCGATGAGCAGTTCTTC. Protein sequence: CASSPLGGDEQFF.

This clone was detected a few times. The V call is TRBV19, the J call TRBJ1-2, with 7 bases aligning to TRBD1. The CDR3 totals 13 residues. Germline CDR1 is LNHDA and CDR2 is SQIVND (reference sequence). The V gene end was trimmed by 5 bases and the J gene end by 8 bases; junction bases not matched to a gene: 8. CDR3 nucleotide sequence: TGTGCCAGTAGTGCCGACAGGGAGACCGGCTACACCTTC. This sequence encodes CASSADRETGYTF.